The 6 T cell receptor beta chains below all came from one sample that was sequenced in a study of shared clonotypes between healthy human individuals. Produced via immunoSEQ multiplex PCR; TCRdb's table is partial and in-frame only. The sample lists a few million clones, around 90% occurring once. The sequencing sample was made of naive CD4+ T cells from PBMCs. The subset was: CD45RA+ positively selected. The receptors stem from a young man in good health. Some clones in this sample may be carry-over from other donors' samples.

The V and J genes are TRBV6-1 and TRBJ1-5; no firm D call. Germline CDR1 MNHNS, CDR2 SASEGT. The germline V and J ends were trimmed by 4 bases and 4 bases, with 14 bases remaining between them. The length of the CDR3 is 15 residues. The CDR3 nucleotides are TGTGCCAGCAGTGGCTTTGTTGGGGAAAATCAGCCCCAGCATTTT. This encodes CASSGFVGENQPQHF.

The V gene is TRBV30, the J gene TRBJ2-7; 9 bases agree with TRBD1. With V trimmed by 3 bases and J by 4 bases, 10 bases remained unmatched. This CDR3 has 15 amino acids. In germline, CDR1 is GTSNPN, CDR2 SVGIG (reference sequence). The CDR3, as DNA: TGTGCCTGGAGAGAATCCGGGACAGGGTCTTACGAGCAGTACTTC. This sequence encodes CAWRESGTGSYEQYF.

This clone was detected only once. The chain joins TRBV4-1 to TRBJ1-5, with TRBD1 matching over 7 bases. The CDR3 is 18 amino acids. CDR1 and CDR2 from the germline V gene are MGHRA and YSYEKL. J gave up 0 bases and V 2 bases, and 10 bases lay outside the gene matches. This CDR3 reads CASSQFFTGDPSNQPQHF. The CDR3 DNA is TGCGCCAGCAGCCAATTCTTTACAGGGGACCCTAGCAATCAGCCCCAGCATTTT.

The chain combines TRBV5-1 with TRBJ2-1, with 10 bases matching TRBD2. Germline CDR1 and CDR2: SGHRS and YFSETQ. The CDR3 spans 17 residues. The ends lost 0 bases at V and 7 bases at J; junction bases unmatched: 10. The CDR3 sequence is CASSLGIRLAGANEQFF. Here the CDR3 DNA reads TGCGCCAGCAGCTTGGGTATTCGGCTAGCGGGGGCAAATGAGCAGTTCTTC.

The CDR3 spells CASSVAAGEETQYF. CDR3 DNA: TGTGCCAGCAGCGTAGCGGCAGGGGAGGAGACCCAGTACTTC. The chain joins TRBV9 to TRBJ2-5; tentative D call: TRBD1 (6 bases). Germline V gene data show CDR1 as SGDLS and CDR2 as YYNGEE. Trimming pared 0 bases from V and 5 bases from J, leaving 11 bases between. The CDR3 contains 14 residues.

V usage is TRBV19 and J usage is TRBJ1-1, with D possibly TRBD1 on 5 matching bases. The germline V and J ends were trimmed by 5 bases and 3 bases, with 13 bases remaining between them. Per the germline V gene, CDR1 is LNHDA and CDR2 is SQIVND (reference sequence). This CDR3 region has 14 residues. Here the CDR3 DNA reads TGTGCCAGTAGTCCGTTCAGGGACTACACTGAAGCTTTCTTT. Amino acids: CASSPFRDYTEAFF.